The 12 T cell receptor beta chains presented below share a single source sample, sequenced in a study of human T cells and chemical hapten exposure. Regarding time point: pre-sensitization, week 0. Sample treatment: therapeutic diphenylcyclopropenone sensitization with weekly scalp DPC. Each CDR3 protein gets one entry after TCRdb re-called the RACE reads with MiXCR. The top ten clones hold more than 1.5% of a sample with some 110,000 distinct CDR3 sequences, roughly 12% of them seen once. Sequencing was performed on whole blood, taken in connection with sensitization to the hapten diphenylcyclopropenone (DPC). These receptor sequences come from a woman aged 45 to 65 with alopecia areata. Some clones in this sample may be carry-over from other donors' samples.

The rearrangement joins TRBV18 to TRBJ1-5; tentatively, D is TRBD1 (6 bases). The V and J ends lost 1 base and 4 bases respectively, with 26 bases between them. Germline loops: CDR1 KGHSH, CDR2 LQKENI. This CDR3 is 20 amino acids long. This CDR3 reads CASSPRAWEVGGLANQPQHF. Written as DNA, the CDR3 is TGTGCCAGCTCACCACGGGCTTGGGAAGTAGGGGGGCTTGCTAATCAGCCCCAGCATTTT.

As DNA, the CDR3 is TGTGCCAGCACCTTGTGGGGGCTCACTGAAGCTTTCTTT. This sequence encodes CASTLWGLTEAFF. The rearrangement joins TRBV12-3 or TRBV12-4 to TRBJ1-1, with TRBD1 as a possible D gene (6 bases). CDR3 length: 13 amino acids. V gave up 7 bases and J gave up 4 bases, with 13 bases separating them.

The V call is TRBV29-1, the J call TRBJ1-4, with D possibly being TRBD1 (5 bases). CDR3 length: 12 residues. Trimming took off 4 bases at V and 7 bases at J, with 10 bases between the two ends. The germline V gene encodes CDR1 SQVTM and CDR2 ANQGSEA. As DNA, the CDR3 is TGCAGCGTTGCTGGGGCGGGTGAAAAACTGTTTTTT. It codes for CSVAGAGEKLFF.

This clonotype was seen only a few times. The V gene is TRBV4-2, the J gene TRBJ2-7; D ambiguous. Germline CDR1 and CDR2: LGHNA and YNFKEQ. The CDR3 is 15 amino acids. With 1 base removed from V and 6 bases from J, the gap between germline ends came to 16 bases. In nucleotides, the CDR3 is TGTGCCAGCAGCCAAGGGGGTGGTAGCTTGCGCGAGCAGTACTTC. It yields the protein CASSQGGGSLREQYF.

There are many counts of this clonotype. The chain recombines TRBV2 with TRBJ1-5; D call uncertain. V lost 10 bases, J lost 2 bases, and 18 bases lay in between. Germline V gives CDR1 SNHLY, CDR2 FYNNEI. This CDR3 contains 15 residues. The CDR3 sequence: CATHPMLGGNQPQHF. The CDR3 bases are TGTGCCACCCACCCGATGCTAGGTGGCAATCAGCCCCAGCATTTT.

This clonotype was detected a few times. The chain combines TRBV14 with TRBJ2-3; D ambiguous. The V and J ends lost 1 base and 2 bases respectively, with 7 bases between them. The CDR3 loop spans 14 amino acids. Looked up from germline, CDR1 is SGHDN and CDR2 is FVKESK. The CDR3 DNA reads as TGTGCCAGCAGCCAAGGGTACCACACAGATACGCAGTATTTT. Residues: CASSQGYHTDTQYF.

V and J are TRBV11-2 and TRBJ2-1, with 14 bases matching TRBD2. With 2 bases clipped from V and 1 base from J, the junction kept 7 bases outside the gene matches. Germline loops: CDR1 SGHAT, CDR2 FQNNGV. This CDR3 spans 19 amino acids. The CDR3 DNA sequence: TGTGCCAGCAGCTTAATGGGACTAGCGGGAGTAAAATCCTACAATGAGCAGTTCTTC. It translates to CASSLMGLAGVKSYNEQFF.

This clonotype was observed a handful of times. This chain uses TRBV19 with TRBJ2-7, with D perhaps matching TRBD1 or TRBD2 (5 bases each). Per the germline V gene, CDR1 is LNHDA and CDR2 is SQIVND (reference sequence). Trimming removed 6 bases from V and 0 bases from J, with 18 bases in between. The CDR3 is 16 residues long. Here the CDR3 reads CASRKAGAEGSYEQYF. CDR3 DNA sequence: TGTGCCAGTAGAAAAGCCGGGGCTGAAGGCTCCTACGAGCAGTACTTC.

This clonotype has ten or more counts. This chain links TRBV6-1 with TRBJ2-3, with D possibly being TRBD2 (5 bases). V was clipped by 8 bases and J by 1 base, with 16 bases between them. The CDR3 sequence is 15 residues long. Germline lookup yields CDR1 MNHNS and CDR2 SASEGT. CDR3 amino acids: CASGDYRGRTDTQYF. In DNA, the CDR3 is TGTGCCAGCGGAGACTACCGCGGGCGCACAGATACGCAGTATTTT.

CDR3 in amino acids: CASSSRDRDTQETQYF. The CDR3 DNA sequence: TGTGCCAGCAGTTCTCGGGACCGAGATACACAAGAGACCCAGTACTTC. The V call is TRBV12-3 or TRBV12-4, the J call TRBJ2-5, with D perhaps TRBD1 or TRBD2 (5 bases each). The CDR3 contains 16 residues. Trimming cost V 4 bases and J 2 bases, with 17 bases left between them.

The genes are TRBV6-5 and TRBJ1-3; D is ambiguous. The CDR3 has 17 amino acids. Per germline, CDR1 MNHEY and CDR2 SVGAGI. V was trimmed by 0 bases and J by 0 bases, leaving 12 bases between them. CDR3 sequence: CASSYSTAGSSGNTIYF. The CDR3 coding sequence is TGTGCCAGCAGTTACTCGACTGCGGGGAGCTCTGGAAACACCATATATTTT.

This clonotype was observed at least ten times. The rearrangement links TRBV11-2 to TRBJ2-6, with D perhaps being TRBD1 or TRBD2 (5 bases each). The germline gives CDR1 SGHAT, CDR2 FQNNGV. This CDR3 spans 17 amino acids. Trimming shortened V by 6 bases and J by 1 base, and 16 bases separated the two germline ends. The CDR3 DNA follows: TGTGCCAGCAGGCCCACAGAAGGGGAGTCTGGGGCCAACGTCCTGACTTTC. Its translation: CASRPTEGESGANVLTF.